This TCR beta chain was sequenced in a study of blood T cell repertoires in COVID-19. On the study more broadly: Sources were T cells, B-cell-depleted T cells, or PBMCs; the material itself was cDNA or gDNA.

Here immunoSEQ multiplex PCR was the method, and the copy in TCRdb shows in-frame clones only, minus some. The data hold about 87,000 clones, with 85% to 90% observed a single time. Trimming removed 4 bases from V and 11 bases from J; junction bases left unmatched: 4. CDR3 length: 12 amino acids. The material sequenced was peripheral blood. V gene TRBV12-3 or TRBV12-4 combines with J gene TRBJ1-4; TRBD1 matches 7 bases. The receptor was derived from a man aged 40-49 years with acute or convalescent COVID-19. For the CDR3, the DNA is TGTGCCAGCAGTTCGGGACAGCCCAAACTGTTTTTT. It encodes CASSSGQPKLFF.